This TCR beta chain was sequenced in a study of blood T cell repertoires in COVID-19 (dated by TCRdb to the early 2020s). As for the study more broadly: Collaborator samples came from the United States, Italy and Spain and covered acute and convalescent phases of COVID-19. Samples were obtained from the ongoing ImmuneRACE study (first 160 participants) and from about 1,300 subjects provided by 6 global collaborators. Subjects who had been exposed to COVID-19, were actively infected with it, or had recovered from it provided the deeply sampled blood TCRbeta repertoires that made up the dataset. The sample metadata nearly always contained a de-identified subject ID, COVID-19 status, age in years and sex. The prospective study material was composed of cDNA or gDNA derived from T cells, B-cell-depleted T cells, or PBMCs. The repertoires were released in a freely available public database meant as a resource for research on the immune response to SARS-CoV-2. Where HLA class I and class II types were available, the types were taken from metadata supplied by the sample provider, not from assay-based typing. Overall results and qualifications from the work: The amount of clinical and demographic metadata varied by source and participant and was provided uncurated.

The immunoSEQ Assay, a bias-controlled multiplex PCR, was used to amplify TCRbeta CDR3 regions from genomic DNA. On the study's bioinformatics: The number of nucleated cells in each sample was estimated from the amplification of reference gene primers within the assay. To quantify the absolute abundance of each unique TCRbeta CDR3 rearrangement, sequence reads were collapsed and filtered. For each sample, productive Simpson clonality was calculated as the square root of Simpson's diversity index across productive rearrangements. Imported from immuneACCESS, the table was reduced by TCRdb to in-frame sequences with V and J called. These copies leave out some clones; in studies compared against another copy, an unresolved V gene accounts for under half, and the cause of the remainder is not known. V, J and clone size are taken as reported in that table, and D and trimming were inferred from the DNA itself. Within this sample are around 140,000 clones, with around 90% of them counted one time only. The top ten clones comprise around 1.5% of the sample.

The collaborating institutions used their own protocols to collect whole blood in K2EDTA tubes. For TCRbeta analysis, collaborators shipped samples as frozen whole blood, isolated PBMCs, or DNA extracted from either of those sample types. The germline V gene sets CDR1 to SGHVS and CDR2 to FNYEAQ. Relative to germline, V is missing 1 base and J is missing 6 bases, with 5 bases of the junction outside any gene match. The CDR3 holds 15 amino acids from the cysteine to the phenylalanine. The kept DNA is CDR3 alone, 45 bases in frame from the first base. Note on this clone: Its antigen specificity is not known. No base quality information exists; no much larger clone differs at one position.

What was sequenced was peripheral blood. The chain links TRBV7-6 with TRBJ2-3, with TRBD2 identical over 9 junction bases. The receptor's source is a human donor in a cohort sampled during active COVID-19. The DNA sequence is TGTGCCAGCAGCTTAGGTCTAGCGGGGACGGATACGCAGTATTTT. This sequence encodes CASSLGLAGTDTQYF. When the CDR3 is completed using the reference TRBV7-6 and TRBJ2-3 genes on either side, the full variable domain is GAGVSQSPRYKVTKRGQDVALRCDPISGHVSLYWYRQALGQGPEFLTYFNYEAQQDKSGLPNDRFSAERPEGSISTLTIQRTEQRDSAMYRCASSLGLAGTDTQYFGPGTRLTVL.